A single sample gave rise to the 17 T cell receptor beta chains below, sequenced in a study of blood T cell repertoires in COVID-19. Clones were sequenced by immunoSEQ multiplex PCR, and TCRdb holds only the in-frame ones, with some missing. The sample shows about 310,000 clones, around 90% of them seen only once. Sequencing was done on a sample of PBMCs or T cells enriched from blood (not recorded which). Receptor source: a woman aged 18-30 years who had recovered from COVID-19.

The V call is TRBV10-3, the J call TRBJ2-7, with TRBD1 matching 7 bases. V was clipped by 6 bases and J by 3 bases; unmatched bases: 5. The germline gives CDR1 ENHRY, CDR2 SYGVKD. CDR3 length: 13 residues. CDR3 in DNA: TGTGCCATCAGGGGACGACAGGGCTACGAGCAGTACTTC. This gives the protein CAIRGRQGYEQYF.

The chain links TRBV27 to TRBJ2-2; 8 nucleotides match TRBD1. The V segment lost 1 base and the J segment 5 bases; nucleotides outside the gene matches: 3. Germline assignment: CDR1 MNHEY and CDR2 SMNVEV (reference sequence). The CDR3 loop spans 15 amino acids. In nucleotides, the CDR3 is TGTGCCAGCAGTTTATGGCAGGGGGCGACCGGGGAGCTGTTTTTT. This encodes CASSLWQGATGELFF.

The chain has TRBV19 and TRBJ2-3, with D perhaps TRBD1 (5 bases). There are 16 residues in the CDR3. Germline V gene data show CDR1 as LNHDA and CDR2 as SQIVND (reference sequence). V lost 1 base, J lost 0 bases, and 11 bases lay in between. The CDR3 DNA sequence: TGTGCCAGTAGTATAGGGACACTCAGTAGCACAGATACGCAGTATTTT. This encodes CASSIGTLSSTDTQYF.

This rearrangement joins TRBV2 to TRBJ2-6, with 7 bases matching TRBD1. V trimming: 8 bases; J trimming: 2 bases; junction bases outside the gene matches: 3. This CDR3 is 14 amino acids long. Germline V lookup: CDR1 SNHLY, CDR2 FYNNEI. CDR3 sequence (DNA): TGTGCCAGCGAAGGGGGCACTGGGGCCAACGTCCTGACTTTC. This translates into CASEGGTGANVLTF.

V and J are TRBV6-4 and TRBJ2-3, with TRBD2 matching over 10 bases. This CDR3 spans 16 amino acids. The V gene's germline CDR1 is MRHNA and CDR2 SNTAGT. V lost 7 bases and J lost 5; bases outside the gene matches: 12. The CDR3 region has the DNA TGTGCCAGCAAAGGGTTTCTAGCGGGAGTTCAAGATACGCAGTATTTT. This codes for CASKGFLAGVQDTQYF.

The genes are TRBV10-2 and TRBJ2-7; the match to TRBD1 covers 8 bases. Unmatched junction bases numbered 1, after V lost 6 bases and J lost 3 bases. The CDR3 runs 12 residues. Germline V gene lookup returns CDR1 WSHSY and CDR2 SAAADI. CDR3 nucleotide sequence: TGCGCCAGCAGAACAGGGGGCTACGAGCAGTACTTC. It is translated as CASRTGGYEQYF.

The rearrangement links TRBV28 to TRBJ2-3; tentatively, D is TRBD2 (6 bases). The CDR3 covers 17 residues. The germline CDR1 and CDR2 sequences are MDHEN and SYDVKM. V was clipped by 5 bases and J by 0 bases, with 18 bases between them. In DNA, the CDR3 is TGTGCCAGCAGTAACGAGGTGGCGGGGTTTAGCACAGATACGCAGTATTTT. Its protein is CASSNEVAGFSTDTQYF.

The chain joins TRBV6-4 to TRBJ1-2, with 8 bases identical to TRBD1. V shed 8 bases and J 4 bases; nucleotides not matched to a gene: 18. The CDR3 consists of 17 residues. Germline values: CDR1 MRHNA, CDR2 SNTAGT. Here the CDR3 DNA reads TGTGCCAGCCCCATCCTGTCGACGCGAACAGGGGGCTATGGCTACACCTTC. Its translation: CASPILSTRTGGYGYTF.

This clone showed up just a few times. This chain links TRBV4-1 with TRBJ1-3; D not resolved. V lost 1 base to trimming and J lost 0 bases, with 10 bases between them. The CDR3 consists of 16 residues. Germline V CDR1 and CDR2: MGHRA, YSYEKL. The CDR3: CASSQVLGHSGNTIYF. The CDR3 nucleotides are TGCGCCAGCAGCCAAGTCTTGGGCCACTCTGGAAACACCATATATTTT.

The V and J genes are TRBV21-1 and TRBJ2-3; no check of the table's D call, TRBD2, against the DNA was made. TRBV21-1 is a known pseudogene. CDR3 size: 17 residues. The CDR3 loop reads CASSRRQAGGPLDTQYF. The CDR3 nucleotides are TGTGCCAGCAGCAGAAGACAAGCGGGAGGTCCCCTAGATACGCAGTATTTT.

The chain carries TRBV9 and TRBJ2-1, with D maybe TRBD2 (6 bases). Germline V gives CDR1 SGDLS, CDR2 YYNGEE. The CDR3 has 12 amino acids. The ends were cut back, 4 bases at V and 9 bases at J, with 11 bases in the middle. CDR3 residues: CASSTRGGEQFF. The CDR3 bases are TGTGCCAGCAGCACGAGGGGAGGTGAGCAGTTCTTC.

This sequence joins TRBV9 and TRBJ1-2; 12 nucleotides line up with TRBD1. Trimming at V came to 2 bases and at J to 3 bases, leaving 2 bases not matched to a gene. The CDR3 has 15 amino acids. Germline lookup yields CDR1 SGDLS and CDR2 YYNGEE. Written as DNA, the CDR3 is TGTGCCAGCAGCGTTGGGACAGGGGGCGACTATGGCTACACCTTC. It encodes CASSVGTGGDYGYTF.

This chain connects TRBV6-2 or TRBV6-3 to TRBJ2-7, with 9 bases that match TRBD2. Trimming removed 0 bases from V and 0 bases from J; junction bases left unmatched: 6. The CDR3 consists of 17 residues. Germline V gives CDR1 MNHEY, CDR2 SVGEGT. This CDR3 reads CASSYSSAGGFSYEQYF. The CDR3 coding sequence is TGTGCCAGCAGTTACTCTTCGGCGGGAGGGTTCTCCTACGAGCAGTACTTC.

This sequence joins TRBV6-5 and TRBJ2-1; D is possibly TRBD1 (5 bases). The CDR3 loop spans 12 amino acids. Germline assignment: CDR1 MNHEY and CDR2 SVGAGI. V lost 6 bases, J lost 8 bases, and 11 bases lay in between. CDR3 nucleotide sequence: TGTGCCAGCAGGGCTATAGGGGATGAGCAGTTCTTC. As protein: CASRAIGDEQFF.

V is TRBV6-4 and J is TRBJ1-1; perhaps TRBD1 as D (6 bases). The CDR3 covers 14 residues. The germline CDR1 and CDR2 sequences are MRHNA and SNTAGT. V lost 6 bases and J 3 bases, leaving 14 bases between the germline ends. For the CDR3, the DNA is TGTGCCAGCAGCCCGGGGGGCGAGGACACTGAAGCTTTCTTT. Its protein product is CASSPGGEDTEAFF.

The rearrangement joins TRBV4-1 to TRBJ2-5; 12 bases are shared with TRBD1. V lost 2 bases and J lost 5; bases outside the gene matches: 6. CDR3 length: 16 residues. CDR1 is MGHRA, CDR2 YSYEKL, per germline. The CDR3 is CASSQTGTGGWETQYF. CDR3 DNA: TGCGCCAGCAGCCAAACAGGGACAGGGGGCTGGGAGACCCAGTACTTC.

The V call is TRBV5-4, the J call TRBJ2-3, with D possibly being TRBD2 (7 bases). The CDR3 loop spans 19 amino acids. Germline CDR1 is SGHNT and CDR2 is YYREEE (reference sequence). The ends were cut back, 0 bases at V and 2 bases at J, with 22 bases in the middle. In DNA, the CDR3 is TGTGCCAGCAGCTTGGTACCTGGGGGGGCTTACTCGACCACAGATACGCAGTATTTT. Amino acids: CASSLVPGGAYSTTDTQYF. Filled out from reference TRBV5-4 and TRBJ2-3, the complete variable domain reads ETGVTQSPTHLIKTRGQQVTLRCSSQSGHNTVSWYQQALGQGPQFIFQYYREEENGRGNFPPRFSGLQFPNYSSELNVNALELDDSALYLCASSLVPGGAYSTTDTQYFGPGTRLTVL.